This section outlines one T cell receptor beta chain sequence together with its context. The sample is drawn from a study of blood T cell repertoires in COVID-19. Unmatched junction bases numbered 4, after V lost 0 bases and J lost 4 bases. Germline V gene lookup returns CDR1 SGHDT and CDR2 YYEEEE. This CDR3 is built from 15 residues. Clones were sequenced by immunoSEQ multiplex PCR, and TCRdb holds only the in-frame ones, with some missing. Among hundreds of thousands of clones, roughly 86% were seen once, and the ten largest hold 1.5% to 2%. The rearrangement links TRBV5-6 to TRBJ2-5, with 9 bases that match TRBD2. This clonotype originated in a woman in her forties or fifties who had recovered from COVID-19. The sample taken for sequencing was PBMCs or T cells enriched from blood (not recorded which). This chain's CDR3 is CASSLDSGSGETQYF. In DNA form, the CDR3 reads TGTGCCAGCAGCTTGGATAGCGGGAGTGGAGAGACCCAGTACTTC. The whole variable domain, remainder taken from reference TRBV5-6 and TRBJ2-5, is DAGVTQSPTHLIKTRGQQVTLRCSPKSGHDTVSWYQQALGQGPQFIFQYYEEEERQRGNFPDRFSGHQFPNYSSELNVNALLLGDSALYLCASSLDSGSGETQYFGPGTRLLVL.